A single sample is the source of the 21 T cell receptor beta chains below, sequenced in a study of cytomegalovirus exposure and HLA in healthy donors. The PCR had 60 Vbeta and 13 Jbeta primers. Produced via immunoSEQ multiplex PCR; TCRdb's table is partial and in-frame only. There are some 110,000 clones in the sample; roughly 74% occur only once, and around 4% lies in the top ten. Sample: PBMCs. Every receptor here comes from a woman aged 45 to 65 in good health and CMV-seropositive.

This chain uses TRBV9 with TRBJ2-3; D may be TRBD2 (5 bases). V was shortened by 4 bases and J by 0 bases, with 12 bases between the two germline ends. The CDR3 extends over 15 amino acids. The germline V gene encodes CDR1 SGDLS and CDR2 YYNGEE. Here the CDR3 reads CASSPLAQSTDTQYF. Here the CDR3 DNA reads TGTGCCAGCAGCCCCCTAGCACAAAGCACAGATACGCAGTATTTT.

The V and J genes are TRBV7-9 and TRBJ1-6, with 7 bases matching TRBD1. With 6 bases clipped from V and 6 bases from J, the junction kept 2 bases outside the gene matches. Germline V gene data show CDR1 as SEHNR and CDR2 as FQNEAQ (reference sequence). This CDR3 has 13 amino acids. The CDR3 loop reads CASRGQPNSPLHF. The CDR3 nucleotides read TGTGCCAGCAGGGGACAGCCTAATTCACCCCTCCACTTT.

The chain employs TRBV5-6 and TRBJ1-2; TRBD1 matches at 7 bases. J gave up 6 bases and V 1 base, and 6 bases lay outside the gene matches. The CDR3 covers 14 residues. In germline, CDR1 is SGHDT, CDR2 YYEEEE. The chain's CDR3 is CASSLPGGQDGYTF. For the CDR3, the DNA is TGTGCCAGCAGCTTGCCAGGAGGACAGGATGGCTACACCTTC.

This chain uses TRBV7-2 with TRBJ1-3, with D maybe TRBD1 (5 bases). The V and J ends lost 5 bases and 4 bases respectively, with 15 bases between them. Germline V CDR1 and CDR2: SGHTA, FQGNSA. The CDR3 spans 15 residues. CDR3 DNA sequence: TGTGCCAGCAGCGTAACCGGGGGAAGGGGAAACACCATATATTTT. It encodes CASSVTGGRGNTIYF.

As DNA, the CDR3 is TGCGCCAGCAGCATCGGACAAAGCCAAGAGACCCAGTACTTC. Translated, it gives CASSIGQSQETQYF. The chain uses TRBV5-1 and TRBJ2-5, with a tentative D call TRBD1 (5 bases). V was trimmed by 4 bases and J by 1 base, leaving 11 bases between them. This CDR3 comprises 14 residues. From germline, CDR1 is SGHRS and CDR2 YFSETQ.

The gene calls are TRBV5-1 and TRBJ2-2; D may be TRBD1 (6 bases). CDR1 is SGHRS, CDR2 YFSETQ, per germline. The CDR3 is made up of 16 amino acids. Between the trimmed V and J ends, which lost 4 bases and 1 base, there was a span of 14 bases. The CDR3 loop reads CASSPSGTRNTGELFF. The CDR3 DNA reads TGCGCCAGCAGCCCGTCCGGGACAAGGAACACCGGGGAGCTGTTTTTT.

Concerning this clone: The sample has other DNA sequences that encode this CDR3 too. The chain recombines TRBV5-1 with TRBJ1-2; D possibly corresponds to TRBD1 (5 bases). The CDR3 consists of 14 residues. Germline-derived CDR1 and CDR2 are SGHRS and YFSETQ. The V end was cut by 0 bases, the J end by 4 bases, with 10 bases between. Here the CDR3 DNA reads TGCGCCAGCAGCTTGGATGGGGCTGGCTATGGCTACACCTTC. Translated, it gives CASSLDGAGYGYTF.

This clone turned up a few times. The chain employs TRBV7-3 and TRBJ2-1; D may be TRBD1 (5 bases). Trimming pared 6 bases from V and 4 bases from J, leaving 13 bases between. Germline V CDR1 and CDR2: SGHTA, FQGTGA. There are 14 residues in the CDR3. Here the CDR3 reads CASSPHQGYNEQFF. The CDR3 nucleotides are TGTGCCAGCAGTCCCCACCAGGGTTACAATGAGCAGTTCTTC. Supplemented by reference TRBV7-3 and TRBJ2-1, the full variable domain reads GAGVSQTPSNKVTEKGKYVELRCDPISGHTALYWYRQSLGQGPEFLIYFQGTGAADDSGLPNDRFFAVRPEGSVSTLKIQRTERGDSAVYLCASSPHQGYNEQFFGPGTRLTVL.

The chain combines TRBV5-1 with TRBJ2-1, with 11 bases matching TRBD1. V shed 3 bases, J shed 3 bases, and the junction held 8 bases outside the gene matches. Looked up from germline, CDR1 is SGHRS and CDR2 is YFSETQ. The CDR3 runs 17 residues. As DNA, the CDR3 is TGCGCCAGCAGCTGGAGGGGGGGACAGGGGGGCTACAATGAGCAGTTCTTC. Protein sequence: CASSWRGGQGGYNEQFF. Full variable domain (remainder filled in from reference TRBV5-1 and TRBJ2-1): KAGVTQTPRYLIKTRGQQVTLSCSPISGHRSVSWYQQTPGQGLQFLFEYFSETQRNKGNFPGRFSGRQFSNSRSEMNVSTLELGDSALYLCASSWRGGQGGYNEQFFGPGTRLTVL.

The CDR3 reads CASSEDRGGTGELFF. The CDR3 bases are TGTGCCAGCAGTGAAGACAGAGGAGGCACCGGGGAGCTGTTTTTT. V is TRBV2 and J is TRBJ2-2; D might be TRBD2 (5 bases). The CDR3 runs to 15 residues. Trimming cost V 1 base and J 4 bases, with 10 bases left between them. The V gene's germline CDR1 is SNHLY and CDR2 FYNNEI.

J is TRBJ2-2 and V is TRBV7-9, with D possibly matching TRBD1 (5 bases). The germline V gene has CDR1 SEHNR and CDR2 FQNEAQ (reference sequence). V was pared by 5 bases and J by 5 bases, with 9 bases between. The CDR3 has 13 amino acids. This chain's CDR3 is CASSGRVTGELFF. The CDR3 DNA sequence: TGTGCCAGCAGCGGCAGGGTAACCGGGGAGCTGTTTTTT. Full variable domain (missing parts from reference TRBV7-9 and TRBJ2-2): DTGVSQNPRHKITKRGQNVTFRCDPISEHNRLYWYRQTLGQGPEFLTYFQNEAQLEKSRLLSDRFSAERPKGSFSTLEIQRTEQGDSAMYLCASSGRVTGELFFGEGSRLTVL.

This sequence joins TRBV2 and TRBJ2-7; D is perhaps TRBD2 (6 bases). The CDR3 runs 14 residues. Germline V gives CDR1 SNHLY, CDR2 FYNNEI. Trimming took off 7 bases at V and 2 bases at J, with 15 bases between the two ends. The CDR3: CASTSGTGAYEQYF. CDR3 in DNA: TGTGCCAGCACCTCAGGGACGGGGGCCTACGAGCAGTACTTC.

CDR3 coding DNA: TGTGCCAGCAGCGTAGAACCTGCGGTCAAGACCCAGTACTTC. It specifies CASSVEPAVKTQYF. This chain connects TRBV9 to TRBJ2-5; D unclear. Germline CDR1 reads SGDLS; CDR2 reads YYNGEE. V lost 0 bases and J 6 bases, leaving 12 bases between the germline ends. This CDR3 region has 14 residues.

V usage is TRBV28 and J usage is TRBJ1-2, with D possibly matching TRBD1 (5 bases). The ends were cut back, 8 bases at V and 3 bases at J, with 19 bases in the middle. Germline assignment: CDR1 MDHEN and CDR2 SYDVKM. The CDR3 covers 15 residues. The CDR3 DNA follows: TGTGCCAGCGGGGAAGGACACCCTCGTGACTATGGCTACACCTTC. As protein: CASGEGHPRDYGYTF.

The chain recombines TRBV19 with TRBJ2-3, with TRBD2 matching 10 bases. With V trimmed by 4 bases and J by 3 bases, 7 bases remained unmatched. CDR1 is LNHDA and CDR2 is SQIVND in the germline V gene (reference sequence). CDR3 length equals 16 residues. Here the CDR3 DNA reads TGTGCCAGTAGTACTCCGACTAGCGGGCGAACAGATACGCAGTATTTT. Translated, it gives CASSTPTSGRTDTQYF.

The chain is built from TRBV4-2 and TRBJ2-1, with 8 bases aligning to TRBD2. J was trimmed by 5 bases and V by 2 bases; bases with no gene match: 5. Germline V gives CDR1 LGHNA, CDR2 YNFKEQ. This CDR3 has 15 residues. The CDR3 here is CASSQYGGAHNEQFF. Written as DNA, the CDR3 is TGTGCCAGCAGCCAATACGGGGGGGCCCACAATGAGCAGTTCTTC.

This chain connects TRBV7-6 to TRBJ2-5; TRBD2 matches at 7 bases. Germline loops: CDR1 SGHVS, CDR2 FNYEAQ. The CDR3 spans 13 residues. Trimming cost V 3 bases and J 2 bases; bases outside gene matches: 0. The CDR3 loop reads CASSFGRQETQYF. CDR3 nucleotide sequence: TGTGCCAGCAGCTTCGGGAGGCAAGAGACCCAGTACTTC.

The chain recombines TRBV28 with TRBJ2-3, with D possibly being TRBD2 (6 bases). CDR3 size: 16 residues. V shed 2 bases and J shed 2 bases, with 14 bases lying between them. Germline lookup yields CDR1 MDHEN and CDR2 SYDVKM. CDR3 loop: CASSLGRGTNTDTQYF. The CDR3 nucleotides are TGTGCCAGCAGTTTAGGGCGGGGCACAAACACAGATACGCAGTATTTT.

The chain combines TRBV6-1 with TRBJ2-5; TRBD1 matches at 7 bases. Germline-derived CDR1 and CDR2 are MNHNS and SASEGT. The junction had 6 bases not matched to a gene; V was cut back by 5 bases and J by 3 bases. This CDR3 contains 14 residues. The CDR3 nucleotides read TGTGCCAGCAGTCCGACAGGGTTGGAAGAGACCCAGTACTTC. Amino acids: CASSPTGLEETQYF.

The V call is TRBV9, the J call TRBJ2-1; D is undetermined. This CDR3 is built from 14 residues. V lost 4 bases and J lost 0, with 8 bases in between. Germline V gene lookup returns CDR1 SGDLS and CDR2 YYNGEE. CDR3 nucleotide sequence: TGTGCCAGCAGCCCCCGCGGCTCCTACAATGAGCAGTTCTTC. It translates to CASSPRGSYNEQFF.

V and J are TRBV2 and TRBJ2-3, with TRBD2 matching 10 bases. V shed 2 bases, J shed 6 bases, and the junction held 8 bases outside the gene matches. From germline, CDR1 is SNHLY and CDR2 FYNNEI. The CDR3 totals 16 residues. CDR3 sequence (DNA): TGTGCCAGCAGTGAACCGAGCGGGGGGGCCTCGGATACGCAGTATTTT. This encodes CASSEPSGGASDTQYF.